The source of this T cell receptor (beta chain) is a study of brain T cells in children with intractable seizures (dated by TCRdb to about 2021). Regarding the study in general: Resected brain tissue from about 50 pediatric epilepsy surgery cases was first screened for immune gene transcripts using a NanoString immunology panel. Among the roughly 12 selected surgery cases, pre-surgery blood was additionally sequenced for eight, leaving four cases with brain tissue only.

In the paper's terms, the time point label means: blood from clinic visit 5 months post-surgery; TSC patient then seizure free. The surgery cases showing the highest brain T cell transcript signatures were chosen for TCR beta chain sequencing of brain tissue and, when available, of blood. Before surgery, patients had received at least one anti-epileptic drug. The TCR-sequenced patients were children whose drug-resistant epilepsy was caused by tuberous sclerosis complex, focal cortical dysplasia, Rasmussen encephalitis or hemimegalencephaly. Bulk genomic DNA was isolated from unsorted brain tissue and whole blood using the Monarch genomic DNA purification kit. About this clone itself: The clone's antigen remains unknown. Within one base of it there is no much larger clone, and no base qualities were kept.

The immunoSEQ assay was used to generate TCR beta chain sequences from genomic DNA. The original methods were these. Any CDR3 sequence that did not begin with the conserved framework cysteine at position 104 was removed by hand. To get clonality, the normalized Shannon's Diversity Index was subtracted from one, giving values from 0 (maximal diversity) to 1 (oligoclonal). Differences in the frequency of the same CDR3 between samples, such as brain versus blood, were assessed with chi-squared comparison-of-proportions tests. Public clonotypes were identified by searching immuneACCESS, and similarity to known antiviral clonotypes was assessed with the VDJdb browser. In its TCRdb copy, this immuneACCESS table keeps in-frame sequences only and misses some clones. Where compared with another copy, unresolved V genes explain less than half of these, and the others have no known cause. For V, J and clone size, that table is used; D and trimming come from the DNA. In this sample the table shows hundreds of thousands of clones, over 90% of which occur a single time. The ten largest clones represent under 7% of the sample.

The CDR3, cysteine through phenylalanine, is 15 amino acids long. Only the CDR3 portion is preserved as DNA: 45 bases, with reading frame beginning at the first base. V and J lose 5 bases and 0 bases, and a span of 14 bases separates them. The germline V gene (reference sequence) sets CDR1 to SEHNR and CDR2 to FQNEAQ. Overall study results and their limits: Viral specificity was inferred only from CDR3 sequence similarity, and patients' HCMV serostatus was unknown. Because sequencing depth differed between pre- and post-surgery blood, the absence of clones from the pre-surgery sample may reflect undersampling.

The sequence links TRBV7-9 to TRBJ2-7; possibly the D gene is TRBD2, per 5 matching bases. Sequences were derived from peripheral blood, sampled less than 6 months after surgery. The sequence was collected from a boy younger than two with tuberous sclerosis and intractable seizures. The CDR3 region has the sequence CASSLGRGSSYEQYF. Here is the DNA: TGTGCCAGCAGCCTAGGACGGGGAAGCTCCTACGAGCAGTACTTC.